What follows describes a single T cell receptor (beta chain). This CDR3 is built from 14 residues. Trimming pared 3 bases from V and 10 bases from J, leaving 15 bases between. cDNA came from about 0.5 to 1 ug RNA primed by random hexamers. MiXCR, run by TCRdb on the immunoSEQ multiplex PCR reads, gives a single entry per CDR3 protein. Of approximately 210,000 distinct CDR3 sequences listed, over 90% are singletons. These data originate in a study of CD8 T cells in Susac syndrome. Study overall: Patients with Susac syndrome had blood drawn and were at that point therapy-naive, on corticosteroids, or on intravenous immunoglobulin alone.

The TCR comes from a human donor with Susac syndrome. This rearrangement joins TRBV12-3 or TRBV12-4 to TRBJ1-4; D perhaps matches TRBD1 (5 bases). The sample comprised CD4+ T cells from PBMCs. The CDR3 protein is CASSLNRPGRKLFF. As DNA, the CDR3 is TGTGCCAGCAGTTTGAACCGGCCAGGGCGAAAACTGTTTTTT.